This paragraph reports one T cell receptor beta chain. What it recognizes is unknown. This record comes from a study of OX40 agonist ivuxolimab in advanced cancers. As for the study in general: Patients receiving dose escalation had hepatocellular carcinoma, melanoma, renal cell or head and neck cancer. Overall study findings and caveats: On average, a greater number of expanded clones characterised CD8+ T cells relative to CD4+.

Germline V lookup: CDR1 LGHNT, CDR2 FRNRAP. CDR3 length: 14 residues. V was cut by 1 base and J by 6 bases, with 9 bases left in between. Libraries were prepared by immunoSEQ multiplex PCR; TCRdb keeps only in-frame clonotypes and omits some of them. The sample has tens of thousands of clones; 85% to 90% are singletons. The origin of this receptor is an adult with an advanced solid tumor such as melanoma, head and neck, liver or kidney cancer. This specimen consisted of CD4+ or CD8+ T cells sorted from blood, obtained in a trial of the OX40 agonist ivuxolimab. This rearrangement joins TRBV12-5 to TRBJ2-2; D ambiguous. The CDR3 DNA sequence: TGTGCTAGTGGTTTGGATTTGGGCCCCGGGGAGCTGTTTTTT. Translation gives CASGLDLGPGELFF.